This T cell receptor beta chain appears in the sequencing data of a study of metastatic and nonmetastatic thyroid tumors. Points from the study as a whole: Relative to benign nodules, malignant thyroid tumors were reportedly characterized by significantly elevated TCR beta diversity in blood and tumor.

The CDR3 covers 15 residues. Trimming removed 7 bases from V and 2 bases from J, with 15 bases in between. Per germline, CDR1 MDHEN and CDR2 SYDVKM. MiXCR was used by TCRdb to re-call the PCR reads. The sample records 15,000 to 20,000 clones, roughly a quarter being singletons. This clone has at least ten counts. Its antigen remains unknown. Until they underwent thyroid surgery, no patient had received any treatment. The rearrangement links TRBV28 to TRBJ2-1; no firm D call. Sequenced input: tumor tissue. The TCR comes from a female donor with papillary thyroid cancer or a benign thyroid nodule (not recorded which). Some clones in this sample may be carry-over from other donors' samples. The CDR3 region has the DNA TGTGCCAGCATTAGAAGTGCCCAAGCCTACAATGAGCAGTTCTTC. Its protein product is CASIRSAQAYNEQFF.